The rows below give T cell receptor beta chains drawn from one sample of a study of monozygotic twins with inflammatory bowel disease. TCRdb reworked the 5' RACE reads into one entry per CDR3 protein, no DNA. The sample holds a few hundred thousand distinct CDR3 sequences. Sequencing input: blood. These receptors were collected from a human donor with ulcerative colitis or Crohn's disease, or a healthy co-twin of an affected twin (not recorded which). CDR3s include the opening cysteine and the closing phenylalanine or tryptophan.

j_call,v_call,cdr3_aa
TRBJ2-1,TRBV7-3,CASSLVGGQLNEQFF
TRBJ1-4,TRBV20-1,CSARLGNNEKLFF
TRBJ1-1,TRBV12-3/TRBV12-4,CASSRSNTEAFF
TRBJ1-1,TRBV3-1,CASSQDWGFGTEAFF
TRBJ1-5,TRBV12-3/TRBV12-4,CASSFAGGQPQHF
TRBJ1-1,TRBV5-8,CASQGRDVSTEAFF
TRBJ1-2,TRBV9,CASSVGRTGGYGYTF
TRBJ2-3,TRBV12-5,CASGFNGDPSVADTQYF
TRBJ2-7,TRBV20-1,CSAPGQGRTYEQYF
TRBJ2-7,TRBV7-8,CASSLEPAYEQYF
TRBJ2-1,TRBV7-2,CASSTAGGGTSYNEQFF
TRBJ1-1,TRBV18,CASSPDNRYTEAFF
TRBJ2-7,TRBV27,CASSRTDSSYEQYF
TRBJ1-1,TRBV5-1,CASRPGGTEAFF
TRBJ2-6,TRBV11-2,CASSLVVTSGANVLTF
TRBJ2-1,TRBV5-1,CASTGGGAYNEQFF
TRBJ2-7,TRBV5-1,CASSMSLAGIEQYF
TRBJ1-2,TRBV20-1,CSARVVDGYTF
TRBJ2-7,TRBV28,CASSSPGTTPYEQYF
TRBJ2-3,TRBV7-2,CASSLMASGGADTQYF
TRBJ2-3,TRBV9,CASSVATSPVGDTQYF
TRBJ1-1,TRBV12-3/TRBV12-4,CASVENTEAFF
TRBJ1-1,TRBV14,CASTLERGQRTNADEAFF
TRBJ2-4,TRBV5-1,CASSLGPDTGNIQYF
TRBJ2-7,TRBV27,CASSLQGRGTYEQYF
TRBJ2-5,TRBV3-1,CAYSGGLGETQYF
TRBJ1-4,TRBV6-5,CASSSSGTGTEKLFF
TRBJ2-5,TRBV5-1,CASSLAAFLETQYF
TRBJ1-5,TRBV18,CASSLDRGDQPQHF
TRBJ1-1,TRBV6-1,CASGNRGMNTEAFF
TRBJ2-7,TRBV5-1,CASSLQADEQYF
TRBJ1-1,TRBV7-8,CASRRLGTANTEAFF
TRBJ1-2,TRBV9,CASSVSGQSNNYGYTF
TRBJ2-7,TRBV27,CASSVLLINRDRFYEQYF
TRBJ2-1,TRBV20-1,CSARAQGYSLEQFF
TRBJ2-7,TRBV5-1,CASRTLQGLEQYF
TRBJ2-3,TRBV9,CASSVAGGGHRADTQYF
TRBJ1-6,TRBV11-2,CASSLGQDSRSPLHF
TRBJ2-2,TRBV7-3,CASSPWVRSGELFF
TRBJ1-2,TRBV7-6,CASSPQGVSGYTF
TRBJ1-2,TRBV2,CASRELRQGAWFGYTF
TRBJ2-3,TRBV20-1,CSAPRGGQPTDTQYF
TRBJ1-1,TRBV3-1,CASSQSRGGSNTEAFF
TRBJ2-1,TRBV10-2,CASRSGGSYNEQFF